This T cell receptor beta chain is from a study of blood T cell repertoires in COVID-19. In the original analysis: The authors estimated nucleated cell counts from reference gene primer amplification. Sequencing was performed with immunoSEQ multiplex PCR; in TCRdb, only in-frame clones are kept and a portion is missing. That table is the source of V, J and clone size, and D and trimming were worked out from the DNA. The data show around 99,000 clones, with 60% to 85% seen just once and over 4% held by the top ten. CDR1 and CDR2 from the germline V gene are MNHEY and SVGAGI. With 0 bases removed from V and 4 bases from J, the gap between germline ends came to 13 bases. The CDR3 has 16 residues.

The material sequenced was peripheral blood. The chain carries TRBV6-5 and TRBJ1-3; D possibly corresponds to TRBD1 (5 bases). The source of this sequence is a man between 65 and 85 years old with acute or convalescent COVID-19. The CDR3 nucleotides are TGTGCCAGCAGTTACTCGATTCCAGGGTTGGGAAACACCATATATTTT. Translating gives CASSYSIPGLGNTIYF.